Given below is one TCR beta chain in context. The data are from a study of shared clonotypes between healthy human individuals. Method: immunoSEQ multiplex PCR; TCRdb's copy keeps in-frame clones and lacks some. Among nearly 1 million clones listed, approximately 80% were seen once. The germline V and J ends were trimmed by 7 bases and 6 bases, with 16 bases remaining between them. The CDR3 is 15 amino acids. Germline V lookup: CDR1 MNHNY, CDR2 SVGAGI (reference sequence). The TCR sequence derives from a man younger than 30 in good health. The sequenced material came from memory CD4+ T cells sorted from blood. This sample's subset: CD45RA-negative fraction. This chain uses TRBV6-6 with TRBJ1-6; tentatively, D is TRBD1 (6 bases). DNA for the CDR3: TGTGCCAGCACCGAGGGGGAGATGAGTAATTCACCCCTCCACTTT. This sequence encodes CASTEGEMSNSPLHF.